The present entry profiles one T cell receptor (beta chain) with its context. What it binds is not known. This sample stems from a study of cytomegalovirus exposure and HLA in healthy donors. General study results and limits: Within a later analysis, the majority of CMV-associated TCR beta chains appeared HLA-restricted. According to the study, 180 or so TCR beta chains were cytomegalovirus-associated. Information on immune exposure was restricted to one variable (CMV serostatus).

Amplification used 60 Vbeta primers and 13 Jbeta primers. TCRdb's copy holds only in-frame clones and misses some; the assay was immunoSEQ multiplex PCR. The sample carries some 200,000 clones, approximately 79% recorded once. The length of the CDR3 is 16 residues. V lost 2 bases and J 1 base, leaving 14 bases between the germline ends. The V gene's germline CDR1 is MGHDK and CDR2 SYGVNS. Sequencing was done on a sample of PBMCs. This TCR was recovered from a man aged 18 to 35 in good health and CMV-seronegative. The chain joins TRBV25-1 to TRBJ1-1; D uncertain. The CDR3 DNA reads as TGTGCCAGCAGTGAAGAATCCAGAGCAGGGAACACTGAAGCTTTCTTT. It translates to CASSEESRAGNTEAFF.